What follows describes a single T cell receptor beta chain. No antigen is known for it. Using immunoSEQ multiplex PCR, the repertoire was profiled, and TCRdb retains in-frame clones only, with some absent. The sample holds tens of thousands of clones, over 60% seen once. Trimming took off 2 bases at V and 4 bases at J, with 4 bases between the two ends. Looked up from germline, CDR1 is SGHTA and CDR2 is FQGNSA. The CDR3 is 12 residues long. These data originate in a study of monozygotic twins with cystic fibrosis. Looking at the study overall: With about 16 PCR cycles, barcoded libraries came from three micrograms of fragmented DNA. Whole-study findings and limits: Clonality was generally low (median roughly 0.01), higher in the most severe patients. No link emerged between shared CDR3 counts and age, concordance or severity. J usage was most co-twin-similar in 8 of 16 pairs, V in 13.

The clonotype was recovered from a girl aged 5-17 years with cystic fibrosis. Sample: blood. The chain links TRBV7-2 to TRBJ2-3; D unclear. The CDR3: CASSLRPDTQYF. In nucleotides, the CDR3 is TGTGCCAGCAGCTTACGGCCAGATACGCAGTATTTT.